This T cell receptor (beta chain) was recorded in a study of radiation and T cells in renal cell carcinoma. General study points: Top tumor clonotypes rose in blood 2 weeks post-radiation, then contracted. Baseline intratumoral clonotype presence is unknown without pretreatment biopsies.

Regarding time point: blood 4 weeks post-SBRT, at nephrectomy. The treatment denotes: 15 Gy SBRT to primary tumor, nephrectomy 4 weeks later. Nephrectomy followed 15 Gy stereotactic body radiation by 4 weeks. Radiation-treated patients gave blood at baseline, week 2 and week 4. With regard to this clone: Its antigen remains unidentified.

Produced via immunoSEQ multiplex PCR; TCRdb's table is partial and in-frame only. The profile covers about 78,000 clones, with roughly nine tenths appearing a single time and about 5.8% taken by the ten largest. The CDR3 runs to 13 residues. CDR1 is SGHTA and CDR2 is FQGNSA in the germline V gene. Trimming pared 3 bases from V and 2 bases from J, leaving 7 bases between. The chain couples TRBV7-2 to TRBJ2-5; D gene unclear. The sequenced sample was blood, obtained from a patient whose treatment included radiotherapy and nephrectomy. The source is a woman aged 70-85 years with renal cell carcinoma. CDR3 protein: CASSLFDQETQYF. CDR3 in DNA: TGTGCCAGCAGCTTGTTTGATCAAGAGACCCAGTACTTC.